A single TCR beta chain is shown here with its context. This clonotype was counted ten times or more. It has no known antigen specificity. The junction does not match germline at one end; this may be a read error. This entry belongs to a study of CD8+CD57+ T cells in acquired aplastic anemia (dated by TCRdb to between 2018 and 2020). Background for the entire study: A mean of around 3.3 ug of DNA, ranging from roughly 0.2 to 27.4 ug, was extracted from sorted CD4+ and CD8+ cells. CD8+CD57+ expansion was defined as a frequency above the mean frequency observed in healthy subjects. Study-level results and caveats: Although 25 to 30 CD8+ CDR3 sequences were shared by patients and controls, these sequences appeared highly expressed in patients and within the immunodominant clones of patients. No significant difference in CD8+ Simpson's diversity was found between patients and healthy controls (P=0.060).

Genomic DNA served as template for TCR beta VDJ combination and CDR3 sequence profiling. TCR repertoire sequencing was run on an Illumina HiSeq 2000. Processing in the source paper ran as follows. Repertoires were assessed using TRBV/TRBJ rearrangement plots, CDR3 size and DJ length profiles, and Simpson's diversity index. The immunodominant clone was defined as the most abundant DNA sequence in deep sequencing data. CDR3 amino acid sequences were checked for sharing across subjects and were also compared against the VDJdb database and published repertoires. The public reads were run again by TCRdb, first through fastp at Q25 and then through MiXCR, and only productive beta chains were kept. Entries that share a CDR3 protein sequence are merged under the most common genes and DNA. TCRdb, not the original authors, processed these V and J calls. Recorded for this sample are approximately 190,000 distinct CDR3 sequences; less than 60% of them occurred a single time. The leading ten clones occupy 8% to 10% of the sample.

The CDR1 and CDR2 encoded by the germline V gene are KGHDR and SFDVKD. There are 16 amino acids in the CDR3, from cysteine to phenylalanine inclusive. The kept DNA is CDR3 alone, 48 bases in frame from the first base. Patients chosen for sequencing had shown expansion of CD8+CD57+ cells by flow cytometry. Every patient had severe acquired aplastic anemia, diagnosed using the International Study of Aplastic Anemia and Agranulocytosis and Camitta criteria. Patients had received no therapy at the time of blood sampling. In this study, sorted CD4+ and CD8+ T cells from the blood of healthy subjects and of severe aplastic anemia patients had their TCR repertoires deep-sequenced. Patients were enrolled in the USA under clinicaltrials.gov protocols 00001620, 01623167, 00001397, 00071045, 00081523 and 00961064. Ficoll-Paque density gradient centrifugation was used to isolate peripheral blood mononuclear cells. Before DNA was extracted, CD4+ and CD8+ T cells were sorted using either FACS or magnetic beads.

Sequenced sample: sorted CD4+, CD8+, or CD8+CD57+ T cells (not recorded which) from PBMCs. This receptor chain uses TRBV24-1 and TRBJ2-5; 12 of the junction bases match TRBD2. The receptor comes from a human donor with aplastic anemia. The CDR3 has the sequence CATSDWTSGAAETQYF. The DNA sequence follows: TGTGCCACCAGTGATTGGACTAGCGGGGCCGCTGAGACCCAGTACTTT.